The T cell receptor beta chain described here comes from a study of blood T cell repertoires in COVID-19. Study-level background: Both acute and convalescent COVID-19 samples were obtained from the United States, Italy and Spain. Sample material is recorded as cDNA or gDNA derived from T cells, B-cell-depleted T cells, or PBMCs.

Repertoires were generated with immunoSEQ multiplex PCR, while TCRdb's copy carries only in-frame clones and drops some. The repertoire includes nearly 400,000 clones, about 90% of them detected once, and less than 2% sits in the top ten. The CDR3 runs to 14 residues. Germline V gene sequence: CDR1 SEHNR, CDR2 FQNEAQ (reference sequence). With 5 bases removed from V and 5 bases from J, the gap between germline ends came to 15 bases. Two negative PCRs, clearance, or symptom resolution had been documented for recovered Cohort 3 donors. Sequenced sample: PBMCs or T cells enriched from blood (not recorded which). The TCR was taken from a woman younger than 45 who had recovered from COVID-19. The chain employs TRBV7-9 and TRBJ1-2; possible D gene TRBD1, 6 bases. The CDR3 spells CASSLTGRGYGYTF. CDR3 coding DNA: TGTGCCAGCAGCCTGACTGGCAGGGGATATGGCTACACCTTC.